The 16 T cell receptor beta chains reported below all come from one sample, sequenced in a study of early stage breast cancer tumors. Clones were sequenced by immunoSEQ multiplex PCR, and TCRdb holds only the in-frame ones, with some missing. The data hold about 21,000 clones, with 75% to 80% observed a single time. Sequencing input: blood. These receptors were obtained from a person between 55 and 70 years old with breast cancer.

V and J are TRBV7-9 and TRBJ2-7; TRBD1 agrees at 8 bases. The V gene end was trimmed by 5 bases and the J gene end by 3 bases; junction bases not matched to a gene: 6. Per germline, CDR1 SEHNR and CDR2 FQNEAQ (reference sequence). This CDR3 spans 14 amino acids. The CDR3 spells CASSLTGVIYEQYF. In nucleotides, the CDR3 is TGTGCCAGCAGCCTGACAGGGGTTATCTACGAGCAGTACTTC.

V usage is TRBV6-5 and J usage is TRBJ1-5; D uncertain. V gave up 3 bases and J gave up 5 bases, with 17 bases separating them. Germline CDR1 is MNHEY and CDR2 is SVGAGI. This CDR3 region has 16 residues. CDR3 in DNA: TGTGCCAGCAGTTATCAGTGGGCAGGCCTATATCAGCCCCAGCATTTT. It translates to CASSYQWAGLYQPQHF.

In DNA, the CDR3 is TGTGCCAGCAGCCCCCCTTATTGCGTAGGCTGCGAGCAGTACTTC. Protein sequence: CASSPPYCVGCEQYF. V gene TRBV5-4 combines with J gene TRBJ2-7, with D hard to call. From germline, CDR1 is SGHNT and CDR2 YYREEE (reference sequence). The CDR3 spans 15 residues. V gave up 4 bases and J gave up 6 bases, with 20 bases separating them.

This clone was detected a few times. One end of the junction is discordant with germline, which a read error may explain. The J gene is TRBJ1-1, the V gene TRBV10-3; no clear D. Germline loops: CDR1 ENHRY, CDR2 SYGVKD. This CDR3 region has 16 residues. This CDR3 is CASSEKGSRADTEAFF. As DNA, the CDR3 is TGTGCCAGCAGTGAAAAGGGCAGCCGAGCTGACACTGAAGCTTTCTTT.

The rearrangement uses TRBV5-1 and TRBJ2-5; the D gene is possibly TRBD1 (6 bases). CDR3 length equals 15 residues. The germline V gene encodes CDR1 SGHRS and CDR2 YFSETQ. V lost 3 bases and J lost 2, with 14 bases in between. CDR3 loop: CASSWAPGTQETQYF. DNA for the CDR3: TGCGCCAGCAGCTGGGCCCCCGGGACACAAGAGACCCAGTACTTC.

In the case of this clone: Other DNA sequences of this sample code for an identical CDR3. The chain joins TRBV5-4 to TRBJ2-5; 16 positions agree with TRBD2. The trim removed 4 bases at V and 5 bases at J, leaving 8 bases unmatched. The CDR3 sequence is 17 residues long. From germline, CDR1 is SGHNT and CDR2 YYREEE (reference sequence). The CDR3 DNA reads TGTGCCAGCAGCCCGGGACTAGCGGGGGGGCCGGAGGAGACCCAGTACTTC. This sequence encodes CASSPGLAGGPEETQYF. The full variable domain, its missing parts supplied by reference TRBV5-4 and TRBJ2-5, is ETGVTQSPTHLIKTRGQQVTLRCSSQSGHNTVSWYQQALGQGPQFIFQYYREEENGRGNFPPRFSGLQFPNYSSELNVNALELDDSALYLCASSPGLAGGPEETQYFGPGTRLLVL.

This clone was seen more than once but under ten times. The chain couples TRBV19 to TRBJ1-4; D unclear. CDR1 and CDR2 (germline): LNHDA, SQIVND (reference sequence). V was trimmed by 8 bases and J by 0 bases, leaving 13 bases between them. This CDR3 is 15 amino acids long. In nucleotides, the CDR3 is TGTGCCAGTCGAGGTGGTGGAGCAACTAATGAAAAACTGTTTTTT. Encoded protein: CASRGGGATNEKLFF.

This clone came up a few times. The chain links TRBV7-9 to TRBJ2-3; D may be TRBD1 (6 bases). The V and J ends lost 5 bases and 0 bases respectively, with 15 bases between them. CDR3 length equals 16 residues. Germline assignment: CDR1 SEHNR and CDR2 FQNEAQ (reference sequence). This CDR3 reads CASSQGLDLSTDTQYF. The CDR3 DNA follows: TGTGCCAGCAGCCAGGGGTTGGACTTGAGCACAGATACGCAGTATTTT.

The V and J genes are TRBV29-1 and TRBJ1-2; 11 bases fit TRBD1. Germline V gene data show CDR1 as SQVTM and CDR2 as ANQGSEA. J was trimmed by 3 bases and V by 6 bases; bases with no gene match: 9. This CDR3 spans 15 amino acids. The CDR3 loop reads CSVHGQGANHYGYTF. The CDR3 DNA reads as TGCAGCGTACATGGACAGGGGGCGAATCACTATGGCTACACCTTC.

This clone was observed a single time. J is TRBJ1-5 and V is TRBV9, with D possibly TRBD1 on 6 matching bases. Trimming took off 4 bases at V and 3 bases at J, with 14 bases between the two ends. The CDR3 spans 15 residues. Germline CDR1 reads SGDLS; CDR2 reads YYNGEE. CDR3: CASSRGTGYNQPQHF. CDR3 DNA sequence: TGTGCCAGCAGCCGTGGAACAGGGTACAATCAGCCCCAGCATTTT.

This clone was found a few times. This chain connects TRBV4-2 to TRBJ2-5; TRBD1 aligns across 8 bases. This CDR3 has 15 residues. Germline CDR1 is LGHNA and CDR2 is YNFKEQ. V shed 4 bases and J 5 bases; nucleotides not matched to a gene: 9. The CDR3 DNA sequence: TGTGCCAGCAGCCTCTACCGGGACAGGCAGGAGACCCAGTACTTC. Protein: CASSLYRDRQETQYF.

The chain uses TRBV10-3 and TRBJ1-4, with TRBD1 as a possible D gene (5 bases). The germline gives CDR1 ENHRY, CDR2 SYGVKD. The germline V and J ends were trimmed by 6 bases and 7 bases, with 12 bases remaining between them. The CDR3 is made up of 13 amino acids. This CDR3 reads CAISRGEGEKLFF. The CDR3 nucleotides read TGTGCCATCAGCCGGGGCGAGGGTGAAAAACTGTTTTTT.

This clone has more than one count but fewer than ten. The chain joins TRBV19 to TRBJ1-6, with a weak D call TRBD1 (5 bases). Germline loops: CDR1 LNHDA, CDR2 SQIVND (reference sequence). The CDR3 consists of 15 residues. V was trimmed by 1 base and J by 7 bases, leaving 11 bases between them. CDR3 loop: CASSIAEGQNSPLHF. In nucleotides, the CDR3 is TGTGCCAGTAGTATAGCGGAGGGGCAAAATTCACCCCTCCACTTT.

The V gene is TRBV19, the J gene TRBJ1-5; 9 nucleotides align to TRBD1. The CDR3 runs 15 residues. Trimming took 6 bases from V and 4 from J; bases not matched to a gene: 7. The germline V gene has CDR1 LNHDA and CDR2 SQIVND (reference sequence). The CDR3 bases are TGTGCCAGTAGACAAGACAGGGGGGGAAATCAGCCCCAGCATTTT. Translating it yields CASRQDRGGNQPQHF.

The chain recombines TRBV6-6 with TRBJ2-3, with 9 positions matching TRBD2. CDR3 size: 15 residues. The V gene end was trimmed by 6 bases and the J gene end by 4 bases; junction bases not matched to a gene: 8. CDR1 and CDR2 from the germline V gene are MNHNY and SVGAGI (reference sequence). The CDR3 protein is CASSPGTSLADTQYF. The CDR3 bases are TGTGCCAGCAGCCCCGGGACTAGCCTCGCAGATACGCAGTATTTT.

This chain uses TRBV10-3 with TRBJ2-7; the D is unclear. The CDR3 has 13 residues. Germline V gene sequence: CDR1 ENHRY, CDR2 SYGVKD. With 2 bases removed from V and 1 base from J, the gap between germline ends came to 6 bases. Here the CDR3 reads CAISEGVSYEQYF. CDR3 DNA: TGTGCCATCAGTGAGGGGGTGTCCTACGAGCAGTACTTC.